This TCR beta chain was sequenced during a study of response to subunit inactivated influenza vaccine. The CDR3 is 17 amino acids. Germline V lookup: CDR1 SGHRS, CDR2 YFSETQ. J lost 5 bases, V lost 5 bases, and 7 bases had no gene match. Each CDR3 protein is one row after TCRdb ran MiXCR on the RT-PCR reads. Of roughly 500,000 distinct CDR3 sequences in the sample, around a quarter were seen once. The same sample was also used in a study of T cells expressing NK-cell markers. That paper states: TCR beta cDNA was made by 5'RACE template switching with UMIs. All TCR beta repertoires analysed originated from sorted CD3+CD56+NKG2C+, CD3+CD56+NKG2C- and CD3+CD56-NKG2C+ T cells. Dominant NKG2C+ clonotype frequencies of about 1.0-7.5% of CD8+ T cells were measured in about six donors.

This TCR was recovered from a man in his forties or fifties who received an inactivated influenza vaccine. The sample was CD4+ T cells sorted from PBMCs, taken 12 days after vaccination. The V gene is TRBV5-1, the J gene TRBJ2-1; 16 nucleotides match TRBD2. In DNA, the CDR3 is TGCGCCAGCAGTCGTGGGACTAGCGGGAGGGCGGACAATGAGCAGTTCTTC. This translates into CASSRGTSGRADNEQFF.